Each of the 15 T cell receptor beta chains below was sequenced from the same sample in a study of CD8 T cells in Susac syndrome. Random hexamers were used to reverse transcribe about 0.5 to 1 ug of RNA. TCRdb analysed the immunoSEQ multiplex PCR reads with MiXCR anew, one entry per CDR3 protein. In the table there are approximately 190,000 distinct CDR3 sequences, under 95% of which are singletons. What was sequenced was CD4+ T cells from PBMCs. The source of these receptors is a human donor in good health.

The V gene is TRBV5-4, the J gene TRBJ2-7, with a tentative D call TRBD1 (5 bases). The CDR3 length is 15 residues. V was cut by 4 bases and J by 5 bases, with 19 bases left in between. The germline V gene has CDR1 SGHNT and CDR2 YYREEE (reference sequence). CDR3 coding DNA: TGTGCCAGCAGCCCCAGGACCAGGGTAGGAAACGAGCAGTACTTC. Protein sequence: CASSPRTRVGNEQYF. Filled out from reference TRBV5-4 and TRBJ2-7, the complete variable domain reads ETGVTQSPTHLIKTRGQQVTLRCSSQSGHNTVSWYQQALGQGPQFIFQYYREEENGRGNFPPRFSGLQFPNYSSELNVNALELDDSALYLCASSPRTRVGNEQYFGPGTRLTVT.

V is TRBV29-1 and J is TRBJ2-4; D unclear. The germline V gene encodes CDR1 SQVTM and CDR2 ANQGSEA. V was cut by 7 bases and J by 7 bases, with 11 bases left in between. The length of the CDR3 is 11 residues. The CDR3 DNA sequence: TGCAGCGCCTCAGACCGGAACATTCAGTACTTC. The encoded protein is CSASDRNIQYF.

CDR3 nucleotides: TGCAGTGCAGTTGGCCGGGACAACAAAGCTTTCTTT. Protein sequence: CSAVGRDNKAFF. The rearrangement joins TRBV20-1 to TRBJ1-1; D is perhaps TRBD1 (6 bases). Deletions cut 6 bases from V and 9 bases from J, with 17 bases between. Germline V lookup: CDR1 DFQATT, CDR2 SNEGSKA (reference sequence). The CDR3 totals 12 residues.

V usage is TRBV5-1 and J usage is TRBJ2-1, with 10 bases identical to TRBD1. Trimming removed 6 bases from V and 9 bases from J; junction bases left unmatched: 12. Germline loops: CDR1 SGHRS, CDR2 YFSETQ. The CDR3 runs to 15 residues. In DNA form, the CDR3 reads TGCGCCAGCACCCTAGACAGGGGGCTCGATCGTGAGCAGTTCTTC. Protein: CASTLDRGLDREQFF.

CDR3 sequence reads: CATSRDKTGAVGNTIYF. The DNA of the CDR3 is TGTGCCACCAGCAGAGATAAGACAGGGGCGGTGGGAAACACCATATATTTT. The J gene is TRBJ1-3, the V gene TRBV15, with TRBD1 matching over 8 bases. V trimming: 0 bases; J trimming: 4 bases; junction bases outside the gene matches: 8. The CDR3 length is 17 residues. Germline CDR1 LNHNV, CDR2 YYDKDF (reference sequence).

The chain recombines TRBV20-1 with TRBJ2-7, with TRBD2 matching 9 bases. Germline trimming cut 2 bases from V and 2 bases from J; bases unmatched to any gene: 10. The germline gives CDR1 DFQATT, CDR2 SNEGSKA (reference sequence). The CDR3 runs to 16 residues. DNA of the CDR3: TGCAGTGCTAGACCCAAACCGGGACTAGCACCCTACGAGCAGTACGTC. Protein product: CSARPKPGLAPYEQYV.

CDR3 DNA sequence: TGCAGTGCTCCAAAACAGGGGGACACTGAAGCTTTCTTT. Protein product: CSAPKQGDTEAFF. This chain joins TRBV20-1 and TRBJ1-1; 8 bases fit TRBD1. The CDR3 is 13 residues long. Germline V lookup: CDR1 DFQATT, CDR2 SNEGSKA (reference sequence). V dropped 5 bases and J dropped 3; count of bases not matched to a gene: 5.

The V call is TRBV6-2 or TRBV6-3, the J call TRBJ1-1, with 12 bases lining up with TRBD1. Germline V gene sequence: CDR1 MNHEY, CDR2 SVGEGT. J was trimmed by 3 bases and V by 5 bases; bases with no gene match: 13. This CDR3 has 18 residues. The CDR3 reads CASSAYRDRGRVDTEAFF. CDR3 sequence (DNA): TGTGCCAGCAGTGCGTACCGGGACAGGGGGCGCGTGGACACTGAAGCTTTCTTT.

The rearrangement joins TRBV29-1 to TRBJ2-5, with D uncertain. CDR3 size: 12 residues. Germline-derived CDR1 and CDR2 are SQVTM and ANQGSEA. V lost 5 bases and J 9 bases, leaving 16 bases between the germline ends. CDR3 region: CSVIPGPPAQYF. CDR3 nucleotide sequence: TGCAGCGTTATACCGGGCCCCCCGGCCCAGTACTTC.

The chain carries TRBV29-1 and TRBJ1-2; TRBD1 agrees at 7 bases. The CDR3 length is 13 residues. Losses at the gene ends were 0 bases for V and 4 bases for J; bases not matched to a gene: 2. Germline assignment: CDR1 SQVTM and CDR2 ANQGSEA. The CDR3 here is CSVEDRDSYGYTF. The CDR3 region has the DNA TGCAGCGTTGAAGATCGGGACAGCTATGGCTACACCTTC. Complete variable domain (other parts from reference TRBV29-1 and TRBJ1-2): SAVISQKPSRDICQRGTSLTIQCQVDSQVTMMFWYRQQPGQSLTLIATANQGSEATYESGFVIDKFPISRPNLTFSTLTVSNMSPEDSSIYLCSVEDRDSYGYTFGSGTRLTVV.

This clonotype was seen a single time. This rearrangement joins TRBV5-6 to TRBJ2-1, with 9 nucleotides matching TRBD2. Germline V gene sequence: CDR1 SGHDT, CDR2 YYEEEE. With 3 bases clipped from V and 6 bases from J, the junction kept 1 base outside the gene matches. The CDR3 length is 13 residues. CDR3 sequence (DNA): TGTGCCAGCAGCTCACTAGCGGGCAATGAGCAGTTCTTC. Its protein is CASSSLAGNEQFF.

V is TRBV10-3 and J is TRBJ1-5, with D perhaps TRBD1 (6 bases). The germline V gene encodes CDR1 ENHRY and CDR2 SYGVKD. Between the trimmed V and J ends, which lost 7 bases and 7 bases, there was a span of 14 bases. This CDR3 spans 13 amino acids. The CDR3 region is CAINSGQNQPQHF. The CDR3 coding sequence is TGTGCCATCAACTCCGGACAGAACCAGCCCCAGCATTTT.

The chain joins TRBV5-1 to TRBJ1-2; 9 nucleotides match TRBD1. J lost 6 bases, V lost 2 bases, and 11 bases had no gene match. Germline loops: CDR1 SGHRS, CDR2 YFSETQ. The CDR3 has 16 amino acids. CDR3 sequence: CASSFTQGQGKDGYTF. CDR3 DNA: TGCGCCAGCAGCTTTACCCAAGGACAGGGGAAGGATGGCTACACCTTC.

This chain connects TRBV4-1 to TRBJ2-7, with 11 bases fitting TRBD2. This CDR3 contains 17 residues. The V gene's germline CDR1 is MGHRA and CDR2 YSYEKL. V lost 3 bases, J lost 11 bases, and 18 bases stayed unmatched. The DNA of the CDR3 is TGCGCCAGCAGCCAGCCTCTAGCGGGGGGTTATGTCGGACGAAAGTACGTC. It is translated as CASSQPLAGGYVGRKYV.

The gene calls are TRBV6-1 and TRBJ1-1; maybe TRBD1 (5 bases). Per the germline V gene, CDR1 is MNHNS and CDR2 is SASEGT. The V and J ends lost 6 bases and 5 bases respectively, with 16 bases between them. CDR3 length: 14 residues. Here the CDR3 reads CASRSGRSGTEAFF. The CDR3 DNA reads as TGTGCCAGCAGATCGGGGCGATCGGGGACTGAAGCTTTCTTT.